In its sample, the clone carrying this T cell receptor beta chain was seen many times. CDR3 size: 16 residues. Germline-derived CDR1 and CDR2 are MRHNA and SNTAGT. V shed 3 bases and J 0 bases; nucleotides not matched to a gene: 5. The assay was immunoSEQ multiplex PCR, and TCRdb's table has in-frame clones only and misses some. The repertoire holds approximately 290,000 clones, with roughly nine tenths as singletons. This sample is part of a study of blood T cell repertoires in COVID-19. This sequence was found in a man in his late teens or twenties with active or convalescent COVID-19. The chain joins TRBV6-4 to TRBJ2-3; 8 nucleotides line up with TRBD2. Source material: peripheral blood. CDR3 loop: CASSETASGSTDTQYF. As DNA, the CDR3 is TGTGCCAGCAGTGAGACCGCTAGCGGGAGCACAGATACGCAGTATTTT.